This T cell receptor beta chain is drawn from a study of cytomegalovirus exposure and HLA in healthy donors (dated by TCRdb to 2016 to 2017). Context from the whole study: According to an earlier analysis of 550 to 700 of the donors, 200 million or so T cells yielded 95 million to 140 million unique TCR beta sequences and about 280 Gb of sequence data. Around 320 gigabases of sequencing data and roughly 90 million unique TCR sequences were included in an early release covering under 650 HLA-typed donors. The genetic ancestry cluster associated with self-reported Caucasian donors included around 76% of the roughly 360 genotyped donors. The study was designed to test whether signatures of past pathogen exposure could be identified by cataloging public T cell receptors. The study profiled the T cell repertoires of approximately 700 subjects by immunosequencing and related them to cytomegalovirus serostatus. Along with the roughly 670-subject first cohort, a separate validation cohort of about 110 different subjects was used. High-throughput TCR immunosequencing, statistical association of individual TCRs with disease status, and machine learning were combined to predict cytomegalovirus infection status. A later analysis re-examined previously published TCR beta repertoires from several hundred donors and added high-resolution HLA genotyping to investigate patterns of TCR occurrence. Rather than drawing on any new phenotypic data, the later analysis identified candidate immune exposures from TCR beta sequences and the way those sequences occurred across donors. An earlier analysis of about 620 of the donors applied high-throughput TCR beta sequencing to assess whether each TCR beta V gene segment acted as functional or pseudogenic. Donor age, sex, ethnicity and CMV serostatus were compiled together with the repertoire data. In a later genetic analysis, genome-wide SNP genotypes for 398 of the 666 donors were used, and that subset was treated as a discovery cohort. All discovery cohort repertoires had been generated on a single sequencing platform. Both class I and class II loci were covered by HLA typing, at four-digit resolution. The number of typed donors differed by locus: about 620-640 for A, B, C, DRB1 and DQB1; approximately 520 for DQA1; 606 for DPA1; and about 450 for DPB1. A handful of DR-DQ haplotypes were handled as single units for association and clustering because linkage in the cohort was strong. Among a few hundred genotyped donors of the cohort, an average of around 240,000 unique TCR beta nucleotide sequences were sequenced per donor, 15% to 20% of them non-productive. Beyond this particular receptor, the publication reports: In a later analysis, HLA-associated TCR beta chains showed more clonal expansion and lower generation probabilities than non-associated chains that were equally common. Most TCR sequences were seen in very few donors, while some public TCRs were found in many individuals. A later genetic analysis associated a missense DCLRE1C variant with V-gene and J-gene trimming of TCR beta chains, and an independent cohort replicated the association. A cluster of highly shared sequence variants was judged likely to be a technical artifact of the sequencing pipeline. This cohort had only TCR beta chains sequenced, and the lack of alpha or paired-chain data limited which features could be detected. Assigning TCR associations to individual alleles was difficult when HLA alleles, especially DR and DQ, strongly co-occurred. Cytomegalovirus status was reported to be diagnosed by the classifier with high specificity and sensitivity in both the original and validation cohorts. Correlated functional status among segregating V segments might be attributable to linkage disequilibrium, but an unknown experimental factor could not be ruled out. A later analysis found that TCR association rates varied across HLA loci, with DRB1 alleles showing the most associated TCRs and HLA-C alleles the fewest. Because the 87-base-pair reads could not distinguish some IMGT-functional V segments, including TRBV6-2 and TRBV6-3, those segments were excluded. For the cohort, immune exposure information was limited to CMV serostatus. Because HLA typing was unavailable for some donors at each locus, only the typed subset was used in association tests. A further reported finding was that TCR beta sequences accurately predicted the HLA-A and HLA-B alleles for most subjects in the first cohort. The study listed 150 to 200 TCR beta chains as associated with cytomegalovirus. The earlier analysis of 587 of the donors excluded over 15 rarely observed V segments, including chromosome 9 orphons, because counts were too low. In an earlier analysis of about 550 of the donors, most TCR beta V segments were observed in productive rearrangements about 90% or about 30% of the time, broadly matching IMGT annotations. A later analysis reported that several top co-occurrence clusters appeared linked to parvovirus B19, influenza, CMV and Epstein-Barr virus. A few of the identified cytomegalovirus-associated TCR beta chains were confirmed in vitro to be specific for cytomegalovirus antigens. A later analysis found that most CMV-associated TCR beta chains appeared HLA-restricted, with HLA associations seemingly driven largely by CMV exposure. Roughly uniform sequencing depth across donors was assumed in presence/absence analyses, although this assumption may not hold. Specific HLA alleles were associated with about 17,000 TCR beta sequences at a false discovery rate of 0.05 in a later analysis. In a later genetic analysis, fewer N-insertions in productive TCRs were reported among donors in an Asian-associated ancestry cluster than the roughly 700-donor mean. The authors suggested that the approach could potentially be generalized to other disease states and immunological phenotypes.

Points on this clone: The specificity of this receptor is unknown. No base quality information exists; no much larger clone differs at one position.

Counted from cysteine to phenylalanine, this CDR3 has 14 amino acids. Left in the record is the CDR3 DNA by itself, 42 bases read in frame from the first base. CDR1 and CDR2, looked up from the germline V gene (reference sequence), are MNHEY and SMNVEV. V lost 0 bases and J lost 3 bases; the stretch between them is 3 bases long. The cohort was made up of about 610 healthy bone marrow donors. All cohort members were sampled while nominally healthy, although unrecorded immune exposures were likely present. CMV serostatus was recorded as positive for roughly 300 and negative for about 50% of the roughly 670 cohort members, whereas no CMV serostatus was recorded for the donor in question. Every donor gave a peripheral blood sample, and the peripheral blood mononuclear cells from that sample were used for TCR beta sequencing. Genomic DNA was extracted from the blood cell samples with the Qiagen DNeasy Blood Extraction Kit.

Libraries came from the immunoSEQ multiplex PCR assay. For the multiplex PCR, a mixture combining 60 forward primers for TCR Vbeta segments and 13 reverse primers for TCR Jbeta segments was used. The CDR3 region of rearranged TCR beta genes was amplified from genomic DNA with a multiplex PCR assay. The amplified TCR beta libraries were sequenced on the Illumina HiSeq System as 87-base-pair reads. The authors' pipeline ran thus. In a later analysis, 80 million or so unique TCR beta chains were counted across the approximately 640 repertoires, and about 10 million of these chains were shared by at least two donors. Raw reads were error-corrected and collapsed into unique sequences by a nearest-neighbor algorithm in which closely related sequences were merged to remove PCR and sequencing errors. To assign V, D and J gene segments, CDR3 sequences were aligned to IMGT reference sequences. Each retained sequence needed at least a six-nucleotide match to both a V gene segment and a J gene segment. A rearrangement counted as productive if the CDR3 had no stop codons and remained in frame with V and J, and every other rearrangement counted as non-productive. Following IMGT convention, CDR3 was defined as the stretch from the second conserved V-encoded cysteine to the conserved J-encoded phenylalanine. The earlier analysis of around 640 of the donors excluded sequences that lacked an unambiguous match to a single V gene segment. In an earlier analysis of approximately 550 of the donors, V segments were called functional above 56.7% productive rearrangements and were called segregating when the between-donor standard deviation exceeded 5%. A statistical classification framework was built for diagnosing cytomegalovirus status from the catalog of TCR beta chain sequences. V and J gene assignment, in a later analysis, came from comparing TCR nucleotide sequences with IMGT/GENE-DB human TR gene sequences. In a later analysis, CDR3 sequences and most-parsimonious VDJ recombination scenarios were assigned using the TCRdist pipeline. In a later analysis, each TCR beta chain was defined by its CDR3 amino acid sequence together with its V-gene family, and reads lacking a unique V-gene family were excluded. A later analysis removed roughly 590 highly shared, low-generation-probability nucleotide sequences to deal with suspected cross-contamination and a sequencing artifact. For each public chain, a later analysis derived a clonal expansion index from normalized ranks of inferred template counts within each repertoire. A later analysis computed generation probabilities with a VDJ recombination model fitted to out-of-frame rearrangements, and checked the results against IGoR. In a later analysis, hypergeometric tests were used to score TCR-TCR, TCR-HLA and TCR-CMV co-occurrence, with a repertoire-size bias correction applied to TCR pairs. A later analysis estimated false discovery rates by permuting HLA or CMV assignments 20 times. A later analysis grouped co-occurring TCRs with DBSCAN, adding TCRdist sequence similarity when clustering within HLA-allele-positive subsets. For co-occurrence clustering, repertoires with fewer than 30,000 or more than 120,000 public chains were excluded, along with roughly 5 repertoires with anomalous nucleotide sharing. In its TCRdb copy, this immuneACCESS table keeps in-frame sequences only and misses some clones. Where compared with another copy, unresolved V genes explain less than half of these, and the others have no known cause. V, J and clone size reflect that table, while D and trimming were determined from the DNA. For this sample there are roughly 130,000 clones; around 80% appear just once. Of the sample, around 0.92% falls within the top ten clones.

The clonotype was recovered from a human donor in good health. The chain is made from TRBV27 and TRBJ2-6; confidence is insufficient to name the D gene. The specimen sequenced was PBMCs. The DNA sequence follows: TGTGCCAGCAGTTTATCTAGTGGGGCCAACGTCCTGACTTTC. Its amino acids are CASSLSSGANVLTF.